This is a list of T cell receptor beta chains from one sample in a study of blood T cell repertoires in COVID-19. Method: immunoSEQ multiplex PCR; TCRdb's copy keeps in-frame clones and lacks some. Altogether about 70,000 clones are present, around 87% being singletons, with the ten largest covering around 3.9%. The specimen sequenced was peripheral blood. Source of these receptors: a man in his 70s with active COVID-19. CDR3s include the opening cysteine and the closing phenylalanine or tryptophan. The order of the fields is J gene, clone size, D gene, V gene, CDR3 protein, CDR3 DNA. D genes are given only for firm matches. Only some rows state a clone size, as once, few, many or a class for expanded clones.

J gene: TRBJ2-3
clone size: -
D gene: TRBD2
V gene: TRBV4-1
CDR3 protein: CASSARTSGSTDTQYF
CDR3 DNA: TGCGCCAGCAGCGCGCGGACTAGCGGGAGCACAGATACGCAGTATTTT

J gene: TRBJ1-5
clone size: -
D gene: -
V gene: TRBV18
CDR3 protein: CASSPSGGGTISNQPQHF
CDR3 DNA: TGTGCCAGCTCACCATCGGGCGGGGGGACCATTAGCAATCAGCCCCAGCATTTT

J gene: TRBJ2-7
clone size: -
D gene: TRBD2
V gene: TRBV7-3
CDR3 protein: CASSLRAPGTSGQTYEQYF
CDR3 DNA: TGTGCCAGCAGCTTAAGGGCCCCCGGGACTAGCGGCCAGACCTACGAGCAGTACTTC

J gene: TRBJ2-7
clone size: -
D gene: TRBD2
V gene: TRBV11-3
CDR3 protein: CASPQTTSGKVWFYEQYF
CDR3 DNA: TGTGCCAGCCCCCAAACGACTAGCGGGAAGGTGTGGTTCTACGAGCAGTACTTC

J gene: TRBJ1-3
clone size: -
D gene: TRBD1
V gene: TRBV18
CDR3 protein: CASSPGQGQTGNTIYF
CDR3 DNA: TGTGCCAGCTCACCAGGTCAGGGACAGACTGGAAACACCATATATTTT

J gene: TRBJ1-5
clone size: few
D gene: -
V gene: TRBV7-9
CDR3 protein: CASSLGAGLNQPQHF
CDR3 DNA: TGTGCCAGCAGCTTAGGGGCAGGCCTAAATCAGCCCCAGCATTTT

J gene: TRBJ1-1
clone size: -
D gene: -
V gene: TRBV30
CDR3 protein: CAWGGGAEAFF
CDR3 DNA: TGTGCCTGGGGAGGCGGGGCTGAAGCTTTCTTT

J gene: TRBJ1-2
clone size: -
D gene: TRBD1
V gene: TRBV30
CDR3 protein: CASPGGPSYGYTF
CDR3 DNA: TGTGCCTCCCCAGGGGGCCCCTCCTATGGCTACACCTTC

J gene: TRBJ1-5
clone size: -
D gene: TRBD1
V gene: TRBV6-2/TRBV6-3
CDR3 protein: CASSYPGQGVPNQPQHF
CDR3 DNA: TGTGCCAGCAGTTACCCGGGACAGGGGGTCCCCAATCAGCCCCAGCATTTT

J gene: TRBJ2-4
clone size: -
D gene: TRBD1
V gene: TRBV7-9
CDR3 protein: CASSPPTGGMTKNIQYF
CDR3 DNA: TGTGCCAGCAGCCCGCCGACAGGGGGCATGACCAAAAACATTCAGTACTTC

J gene: TRBJ2-1
clone size: -
D gene: TRBD2
V gene: TRBV4-3
CDR3 protein: CASSLSSPGLAGEGYEQFF
CDR3 DNA: TGCGCCAGCAGCCTTTCTTCCCCGGGACTAGCGGGAGAGGGTTATGAGCAGTTCTTC

J gene: TRBJ2-2
clone size: once
D gene: TRBD2
V gene: TRBV5-4
CDR3 protein: CASSSRTSGITGELFF
CDR3 DNA: TGTGCCAGCAGCTCCCGGACTAGCGGGATCACCGGGGAGCTGTTTTTT

J gene: TRBJ2-1
clone size: -
D gene: TRBD2
V gene: TRBV7-2
CDR3 protein: CASIPGLAHNEQFF
CDR3 DNA: TGTGCCAGCATCCCGGGACTAGCCCACAATGAGCAGTTCTTC

J gene: TRBJ2-1
clone size: -
D gene: -
V gene: TRBV11-2
CDR3 protein: CASSLGAYISRDEQFF
CDR3 DNA: TGTGCCAGCAGCTTAGGGGCCTACATCTCGAGGGATGAGCAGTTCTTC

J gene: TRBJ1-4
clone size: few
D gene: -
V gene: TRBV6-2/TRBV6-3
CDR3 protein: CASSPGVAGREKLFF
CDR3 DNA: TGTGCCAGCAGCCCTGGCGTGGCAGGCCGTGAAAAACTGTTTTTT

J gene: TRBJ2-7
clone size: -
D gene: TRBD1
V gene: TRBV11-3
CDR3 protein: CASSLRGQGAYEQYF
CDR3 DNA: TGTGCCAGCAGCTTAAGAGGACAGGGGGCTTACGAGCAGTACTTC

J gene: TRBJ1-6
clone size: -
D gene: -
V gene: TRBV27
CDR3 protein: CASSPPAYNSPLHF
CDR3 DNA: TGTGCCAGCAGCCCCCCAGCCTATAATTCACCCCTCCACTTT

J gene: TRBJ2-5
clone size: few
D gene: TRBD2
V gene: TRBV12-5
CDR3 protein: CASSGRTGTQYF
CDR3 DNA: TGTGCCTCTAGCGGGAGAACAGGGACCCAGTACTTC

J gene: TRBJ2-1
clone size: -
D gene: -
V gene: TRBV14
CDR3 protein: CASSQERGWGFSYNEQFF
CDR3 DNA: TGTGCCAGCAGCCAAGAGAGAGGGTGGGGATTCTCCTACAATGAGCAGTTCTTC

J gene: TRBJ2-7
clone size: -
D gene: TRBD1
V gene: TRBV6-5
CDR3 protein: CASRPGQGGYEQYF
CDR3 DNA: TGTGCCAGCAGGCCCGGACAGGGCGGCTACGAGCAGTACTTC

J gene: TRBJ2-7
clone size: -
D gene: -
V gene: TRBV21-1
CDR3 protein: CASSLGGYEQYF
CDR3 DNA: TGTGCCAGCAGCCTGGGGGGCTACGAGCAGTACTTC

J gene: TRBJ2-3
clone size: -
D gene: TRBD2
V gene: TRBV19
CDR3 protein: CASTTSGNTDTQYF
CDR3 DNA: TGTGCCAGTACAACTAGCGGGAACACAGATACGCAGTATTTT

J gene: TRBJ2-7
clone size: -
D gene: TRBD2
V gene: TRBV5-1
CDR3 protein: CASRRVGTSGTEDF
CDR3 DNA: TGCGCCAGCAGGAGGGTCGGGACTAGCGGGACGGAGGACTTC

J gene: TRBJ1-5
clone size: -
D gene: TRBD1
V gene: TRBV28
CDR3 protein: CASSLGVQGAHGGNQPQHF
CDR3 DNA: TGTGCCAGCAGTTTGGGTGTGCAGGGGGCGCACGGAGGCAATCAGCCCCAGCATTTT

J gene: TRBJ2-3
clone size: -
D gene: TRBD2
V gene: TRBV5-1
CDR3 protein: CASSYGAGGPNTDTQYF
CDR3 DNA: TGCGCCAGCAGTTATGGAGCGGGAGGTCCCAACACAGATACGCAGTATTTT

J gene: TRBJ1-4
clone size: -
D gene: -
V gene: TRBV7-9
CDR3 protein: CASSSSGYGVNEKLFF
CDR3 DNA: TGTGCCAGCAGCTCCAGCGGGTACGGGGTGAATGAAAAACTGTTTTTT

J gene: TRBJ1-5
clone size: -
D gene: TRBD1
V gene: TRBV19
CDR3 protein: CASSAGTGGQPQHF
CDR3 DNA: TGTGCCAGTAGTGCCGGGACAGGGGGCCAGCCCCAGCATTTT

J gene: TRBJ2-2
clone size: -
D gene: -
V gene: TRBV5-4
CDR3 protein: CASSPAAPRGGELFF
CDR3 DNA: TGTGCCAGCAGCCCCGCCGCCCCCCGGGGCGGGGAGCTGTTTTTT

J gene: TRBJ1-5
clone size: -
D gene: TRBD1
V gene: TRBV15
CDR3 protein: CATSRDPGQGGNQPQHF
CDR3 DNA: TGTGCCACCAGCAGAGATCCCGGACAGGGGGGCAATCAGCCCCAGCATTTT

J gene: TRBJ2-7
clone size: medium-sized
D gene: -
V gene: TRBV7-8
CDR3 protein: CASSLPLYYEQYF
CDR3 DNA: TGTGCCAGCAGCCTTCCCCTGTATTACGAGCAGTACTTC

J gene: TRBJ1-2
clone size: -
D gene: -
V gene: TRBV3-1/TRBV3-2
CDR3 protein: CASTRETGGGYTF
CDR3 DNA: TGTGCCAGCACCCGAGAGACCGGGGGTGGCTACACCTTC

J gene: TRBJ1-5
clone size: -
D gene: -
V gene: TRBV24-1
CDR3 protein: CATSRGPVFGPQHF
CDR3 DNA: TGTGCCACCAGTCGGGGTCCGGTTTTCGGGCCCCAGCATTTT

J gene: TRBJ2-3
clone size: -
D gene: -
V gene: TRBV15
CDR3 protein: CATSRGRSPGTDTQYF
CDR3 DNA: TGTGCCACCAGCAGAGGCCGGAGCCCGGGCACAGATACGCAGTATTTT

J gene: TRBJ1-1
clone size: -
D gene: -
V gene: TRBV29-1
CDR3 protein: CSGKDRANTEAFF
CDR3 DNA: TGCAGCGGGAAGGACAGAGCCAACACTGAAGCTTTCTTT

J gene: TRBJ2-5
clone size: -
D gene: -
V gene: TRBV19
CDR3 protein: CASSIAGPRETQYF
CDR3 DNA: TGTGCCAGTAGTATCGCCGGTCCGAGGGAGACCCAGTACTTC

J gene: TRBJ2-7
clone size: few
D gene: -
V gene: TRBV13
CDR3 protein: CASSPTGNEQYF
CDR3 DNA: TGTGCCAGCAGCCCCACAGGGAACGAGCAGTACTTC